This T cell receptor (beta chain) was identified during a study of T cells in Graves' hyperthyroidism and ophthalmopathy. Study information: Once the initial diagnosis was made, peripheral blood was obtained before any treatment.

The CDR3 extends over 14 amino acids. The V gene lost 0 bases and the J gene lost 7 bases, with 9 bases spanning the gap. This clonotype was found many times. Amplification yielded TCR beta CDR3 regions, with RNA transcripts as the source. TCR CDR3 underwent first-round RT-PCR with the HTBI primer set. TCRdb processed the multiplex PCR reads anew with MiXCR; each CDR3 protein has one entry. Counted here are more than 350,000 distinct CDR3 sequences, approximately 15% occurring once; the ten biggest clones make up about 30%. Sequencing input: blood. The origin of this receptor is a woman aged 30 to 39 with Graves' hyperthyroidism. The chain carries TRBV12-3 or TRBV12-4 and TRBJ2-2; the D is unclear. In nucleotides, the CDR3 is TGTGCCAGCAGTTTAGCGCTTGGGCACGGGGAGCTGTTTTTT. Translated, it gives CASSLALGHGELFF.